This TCR beta chain was captured in a study of cytomegalovirus exposure and HLA in healthy donors. The study's findings and limits: Later analysis found that TCR beta chains associated with HLA were more clonally expanded than other, equally common chains. Researchers catalogued over 150 TCR beta chains as cytomegalovirus-associated. Three CMV-associated chains proved CMV antigen-specific in vitro.

Comment on this clone: Its antigen is undetermined.

PCR employed 60 Vbeta and 13 Jbeta primers. Assay used: immunoSEQ multiplex PCR; TCRdb lists only in-frame clones, some missing. This table holds under 150,000 clones, around 70% found once. CDR3 length: 16 amino acids. The germline gives CDR1 SGHKS, CDR2 YYEKEE (reference sequence). V shed 0 bases, J shed 4 bases, and the junction held 5 bases outside the gene matches. The V and J genes are TRBV5-5 and TRBJ1-5; 9 bases match TRBD1. The sample was PBMCs. This receptor was identified in a woman in her 40s in good health and CMV-seropositive. In nucleotides, the CDR3 is TGTGCCAGCAGCTTGGTGGGACAGGGATGGAATCAGCCCCAGCATTTT. Translation: CASSLVGQGWNQPQHF.